The entry that follows covers one T cell receptor (beta chain) sequence. Its antigen is still unknown. TCR cDNA, made by 5'RACE template switching, carried an added universal primer site and UMIs. TCRdb recomputed calls from the 5' RACE reads with MiXCR, one row per CDR3 protein. This table holds roughly 260,000 distinct CDR3 sequences, under 15% found once. This CDR3 region has 17 residues. Germline V lookup: CDR1 SGHRS, CDR2 YFSETQ. Trimming left V 1 base short and J 0 bases short, with 14 bases between. This sample is drawn from a study of T cells after yellow fever vaccination. Overall study results and limits: FACS-sorted repertoires might harbor abundant contaminating clonotypes from the bulk population. Weaker in magnitude, the secondary response showed a faster peak on day 5 versus 15.

The chain employs TRBV5-1 and TRBJ2-1; D not certain. The sample in question was CD4+ T cells sorted from PBMCs, obtained 45 days after the yellow fever booster vaccination. The origin of this receptor is a man aged 25 to 40 who received the YFV17D yellow fever vaccine. This CDR3 is CASSLYPQRSSYNEQFF. The CDR3 DNA sequence: TGCGCCAGCAGCTTGTATCCTCAGCGAAGCTCCTACAATGAGCAGTTCTTC.